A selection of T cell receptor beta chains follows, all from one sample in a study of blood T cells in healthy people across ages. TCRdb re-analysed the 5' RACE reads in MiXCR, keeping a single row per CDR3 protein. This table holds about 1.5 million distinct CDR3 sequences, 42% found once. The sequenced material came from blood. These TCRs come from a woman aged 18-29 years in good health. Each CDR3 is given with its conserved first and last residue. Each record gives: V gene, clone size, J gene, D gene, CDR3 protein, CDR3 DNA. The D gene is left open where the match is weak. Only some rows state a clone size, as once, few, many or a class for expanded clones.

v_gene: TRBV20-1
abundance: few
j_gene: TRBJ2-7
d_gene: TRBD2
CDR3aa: CSAEAQAGDEQYF
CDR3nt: TGCAGTGCCGAGGCGCAAGCGGGGGATGAGCAGTACTTC

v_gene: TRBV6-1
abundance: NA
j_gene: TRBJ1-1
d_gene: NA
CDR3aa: CASGRSVVTEAFF
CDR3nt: TGTGCCAGCGGACGGAGTGTGGTGACTGAAGCTTTCTTT

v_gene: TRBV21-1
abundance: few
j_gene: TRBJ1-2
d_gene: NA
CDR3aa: CDNSPTDTNYGYTF
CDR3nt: TGTGACAATTCCCCCACGGATACTAACTATGGCTACACCTTC

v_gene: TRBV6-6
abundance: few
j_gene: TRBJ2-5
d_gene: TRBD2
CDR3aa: CASNRGGLETQYF
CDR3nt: TGTGCCAGCAACCGGGGGGGGCTTGAGACCCAGTACTTC

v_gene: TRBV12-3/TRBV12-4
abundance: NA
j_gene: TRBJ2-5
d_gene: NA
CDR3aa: CASSFGGGSNEQYF
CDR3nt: TGTGCCAGCAGTTTTGGAGGGGGTAGCAATGAGCAGTACTTC

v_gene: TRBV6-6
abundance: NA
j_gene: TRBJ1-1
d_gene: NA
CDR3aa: CASVRRTEAFF
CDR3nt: TGTGCCAGCGTTCGGCGCACTGAAGCTTTCTTT

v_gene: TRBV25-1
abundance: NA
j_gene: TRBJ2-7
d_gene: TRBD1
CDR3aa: CASARTGYEQYF
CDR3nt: TGTGCCAGCGCACGGACAGGCTACGAGCAGTACTTC

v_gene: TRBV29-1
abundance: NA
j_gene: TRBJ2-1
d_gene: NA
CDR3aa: CSVEASVRNEQFF
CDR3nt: TGCAGCGTTGAAGCTAGCGTTAGAAATGAGCAGTTCTTC

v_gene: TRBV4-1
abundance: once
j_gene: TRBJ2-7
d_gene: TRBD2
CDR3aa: CASRRREGLDEQYF
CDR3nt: TGCGCCAGCAGAAGGCGGGAGGGCTTGGATGAGCAGTACTTC

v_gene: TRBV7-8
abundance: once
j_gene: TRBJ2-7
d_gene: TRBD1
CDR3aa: CASSLVGTGVNEQYF
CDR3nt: TGTGCCAGCAGCTTAGTTGGGACAGGGGTCAACGAGCAGTACTTC

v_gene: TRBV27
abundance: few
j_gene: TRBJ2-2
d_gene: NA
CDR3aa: CASSVEAWNTGELFF
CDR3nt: TGTGCCAGCAGTGTAGAGGCTTGGAACACCGGGGAGCTGTTTTTT

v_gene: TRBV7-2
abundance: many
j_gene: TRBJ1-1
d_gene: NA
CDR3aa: CASSLLGRGTEAFF
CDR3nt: TGTGCCAGCAGCTTACTGGGAAGAGGAACAGAAGCTTTCTTT

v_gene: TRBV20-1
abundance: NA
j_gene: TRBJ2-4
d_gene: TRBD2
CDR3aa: CSARDPLAGENTQYF
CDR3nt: TGCAGTGCTAGAGACCCACTAGCGGGAGAGAACACTCAGTACTTC

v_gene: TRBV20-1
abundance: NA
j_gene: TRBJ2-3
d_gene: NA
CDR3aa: CSALLPGEYLTDTQYF
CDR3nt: TGCAGTGCCCTCCTCCCGGGCGAATATTTAACAGATACGCAGTATTTT

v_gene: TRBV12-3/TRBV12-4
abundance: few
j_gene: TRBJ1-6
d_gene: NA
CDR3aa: CASSLGTTQRHSPLHF
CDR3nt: TGTGCCAGCAGTTTAGGGACAACCCAAAGGCATTCACCCCTCCACTTT

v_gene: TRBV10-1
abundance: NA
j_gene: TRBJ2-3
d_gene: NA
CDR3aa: CASAPGGHTDTQYF
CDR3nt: TGCGCCAGCGCTCCGGGGGGCCACACAGATACGCAGTATTTT

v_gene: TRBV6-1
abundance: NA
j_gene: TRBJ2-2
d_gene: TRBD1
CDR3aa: CASSEQGASTGELFF
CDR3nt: TGTGCCAGCAGTGAGCAGGGGGCGAGCACCGGGGAGCTGTTTTTT

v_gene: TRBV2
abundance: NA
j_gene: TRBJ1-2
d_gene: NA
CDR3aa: CASRDSANYGYTF
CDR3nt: TGTGCCAGCAGGGACAGTGCTAACTATGGCTACACCTTC